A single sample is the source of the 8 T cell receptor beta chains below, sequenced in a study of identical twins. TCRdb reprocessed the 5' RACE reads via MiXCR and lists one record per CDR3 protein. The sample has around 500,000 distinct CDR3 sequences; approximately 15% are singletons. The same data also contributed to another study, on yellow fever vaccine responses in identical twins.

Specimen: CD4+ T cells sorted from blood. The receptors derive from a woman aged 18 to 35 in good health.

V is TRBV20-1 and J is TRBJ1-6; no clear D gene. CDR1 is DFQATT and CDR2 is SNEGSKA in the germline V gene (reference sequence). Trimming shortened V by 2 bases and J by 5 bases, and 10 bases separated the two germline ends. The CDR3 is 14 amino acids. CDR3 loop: CSARTAPNNSPLHF. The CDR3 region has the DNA TGCAGTGCTAGAACAGCCCCAAATAATTCACCCCTCCACTTT.

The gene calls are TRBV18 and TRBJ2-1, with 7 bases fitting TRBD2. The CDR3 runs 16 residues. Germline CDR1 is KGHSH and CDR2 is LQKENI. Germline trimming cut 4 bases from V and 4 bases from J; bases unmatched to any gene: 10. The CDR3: CASSLLGTSDYNEQFF. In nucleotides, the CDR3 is TGTGCCAGCTCACTATTAGGAACTAGCGATTACAATGAGCAGTTCTTC.

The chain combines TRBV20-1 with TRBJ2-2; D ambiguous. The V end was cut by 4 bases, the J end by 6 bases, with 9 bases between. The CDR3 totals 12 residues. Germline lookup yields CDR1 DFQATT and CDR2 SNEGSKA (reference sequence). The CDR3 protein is CSATQVAGELFF. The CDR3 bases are TGCAGTGCTACCCAGGTCGCCGGGGAGCTGTTTTTT.

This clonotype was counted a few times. The CDR3 spells CASSSSNEQFF. The CDR3 DNA reads TGTGCCAGCTCATCATCCAATGAGCAGTTCTTC. V usage is TRBV18 and J usage is TRBJ2-1; D is unclear. This CDR3 is built from 11 residues. V gave up 5 bases and J gave up 6 bases, with 5 bases separating them. CDR1 is KGHSH, CDR2 LQKENI, per germline.

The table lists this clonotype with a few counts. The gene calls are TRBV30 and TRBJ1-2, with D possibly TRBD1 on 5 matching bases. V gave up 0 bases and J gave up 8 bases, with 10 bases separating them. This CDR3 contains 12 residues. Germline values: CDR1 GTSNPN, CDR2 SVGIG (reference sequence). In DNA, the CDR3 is TGTGCCTGGAGTGTAGGGGTCGTCGGCTACACCTTC. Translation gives CAWSVGVVGYTF. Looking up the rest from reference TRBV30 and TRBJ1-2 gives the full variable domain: SQTIHQWPATLVQPVGSPLSLECTVEGTSNPNLYWYRQAAGRGLQLLFYSVGIGQISSEVPQNLSASRPQDRQFILSSKKLLLSDSGFYLCAWSVGVVGYTFGSGTRLTVV.

The CDR3 DNA is TGTGCCAGCAGTACCAAACCGGGACAGGGAAATTCACCCCTCCACTTT. Protein sequence: CASSTKPGQGNSPLHF. The chain joins TRBV6-1 to TRBJ1-6; 9 bases match TRBD1. The germline CDR1 and CDR2 sequences are MNHNS and SASEGT. The CDR3 runs 16 residues. With V trimmed by 5 bases and J by 7 bases, 9 bases remained unmatched.

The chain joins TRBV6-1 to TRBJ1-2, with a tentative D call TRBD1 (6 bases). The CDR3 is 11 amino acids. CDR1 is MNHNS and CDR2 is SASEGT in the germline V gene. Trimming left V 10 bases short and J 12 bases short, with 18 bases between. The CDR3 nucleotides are TGTGCCATAACTCGGACAGCTGGACACACCTTC. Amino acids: CAITRTAGHTF.

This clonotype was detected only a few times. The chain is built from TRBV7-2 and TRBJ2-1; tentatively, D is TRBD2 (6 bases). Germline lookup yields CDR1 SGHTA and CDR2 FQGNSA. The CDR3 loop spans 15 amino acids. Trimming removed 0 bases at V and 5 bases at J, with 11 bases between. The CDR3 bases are TGTGCCAGCAGCTTAGCCCTAGCGTTGGACAATGAGCAGTTCTTC. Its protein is CASSLALALDNEQFF.